The present TCR beta chain was sequenced within a study of CD8 T cells in Susac syndrome. The CDR3 is 17 amino acids. Trimming took off 5 bases at V and 9 bases at J, with 26 bases between the two ends. Germline V gives CDR1 SEHNR, CDR2 FQNEAQ (reference sequence). The RNA input was about 0.5 to 1 ug, and it was reverse transcribed with random hexamers. TCRdb re-derived calls from the immunoSEQ multiplex PCR reads in MiXCR, one entry per CDR3 protein. This repertoire shows about 190,000 distinct CDR3 sequences, 85% to 95% found once; its top ten account for approximately 0.16%. V usage is TRBV7-9 and J usage is TRBJ1-5; TRBD1 might be the D (6 bases). Sequencing used CD8+ T cells from PBMCs. The TCR comes from a human donor with Susac syndrome. The DNA of the CDR3 is TGTGCCAGCAGCGTCGCGGGTGGTGGGGGCCCCGGGTGGCCCCAGCATTTT. Its protein product is CASSVAGGGGPGWPQHF. Based on the CDR3 plus reference TRBV7-9 and TRBJ1-5, the full variable domain is DTGVSQNPRHKITKRGQNVTFRCDPISEHNRLYWYRQTLGQGPEFLTYFQNEAQLEKSRLLSDRFSAERPKGSFSTLEIQRTEQGDSAMYLCASSVAGGGGPGWPQHFGDGTRLSIL.